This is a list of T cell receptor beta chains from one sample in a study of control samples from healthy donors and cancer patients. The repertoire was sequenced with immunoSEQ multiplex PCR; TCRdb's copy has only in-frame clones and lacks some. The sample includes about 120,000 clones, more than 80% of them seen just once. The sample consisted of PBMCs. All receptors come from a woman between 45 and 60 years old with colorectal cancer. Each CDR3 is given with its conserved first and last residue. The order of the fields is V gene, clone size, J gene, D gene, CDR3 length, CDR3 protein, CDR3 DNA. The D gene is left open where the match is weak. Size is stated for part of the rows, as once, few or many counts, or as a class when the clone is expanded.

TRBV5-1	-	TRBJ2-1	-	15	CASSLSTDSYNEQFF	TGCGCCAGCAGCTTGTCGACAGATTCCTACAATGAGCAGTTCTTC
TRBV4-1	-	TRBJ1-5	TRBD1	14	CASSPPDRDQPQHF	TGCGCCAGCAGCCCGCCGGACAGGGATCAGCCCCAGCATTTT
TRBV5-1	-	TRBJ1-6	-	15	CASSLDRANNSPLHF	TGCGCCAGCAGCTTGGACAGGGCCAATAATTCACCCCTCCACTTT
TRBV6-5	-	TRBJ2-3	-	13	CASSPWGTDTQYF	TGTGCCAGCAGTCCTTGGGGCACAGATACGCAGTATTTT
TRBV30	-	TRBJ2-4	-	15	CAWSATGGNQRIQYF	TGTGCCTGGAGTGCCACTGGGGGGAACCAACGAATTCAGTACTTC
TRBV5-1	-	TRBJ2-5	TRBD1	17	CASSLLPGQGTGETQYF	TGCGCCAGCAGCTTGCTACCGGGACAGGGGACCGGAGAGACCCAGTACTTC
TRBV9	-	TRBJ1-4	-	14	CASSVGFRGEKLFF	TGTGCCAGCAGCGTAGGGTTCAGGGGCGAAAAACTGTTTTTT
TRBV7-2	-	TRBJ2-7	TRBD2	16	CASSLWGIAGVGEQYF	TGTGCCAGCAGCTTATGGGGAATAGCGGGAGTTGGCGAGCAGTACTTC
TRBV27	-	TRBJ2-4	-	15	CASSLGGLAKNIQYF	TGTGCCAGCAGTTTGGGGGGACTAGCCAAAAACATTCAGTACTTC
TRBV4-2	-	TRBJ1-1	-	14	CASSQARAGTEAFF	TGTGCCAGCAGCCAAGCACGGGCGGGCACTGAAGCTTTCTTT
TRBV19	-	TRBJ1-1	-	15	CASSIPPGPATEAFF	TGTGCCAGTAGTATCCCCCCCGGACCTGCCACTGAAGCTTTCTTT
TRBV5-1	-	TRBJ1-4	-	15	CASNRDGDIGEKLFF	TGCGCCAGCAACAGGGACGGGGACATTGGGGAAAAACTGTTTTTT
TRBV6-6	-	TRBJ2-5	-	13	CASSPRAGETQYF	TGTGCCAGCAGTCCCCGGGCCGGGGAGACCCAGTACTTC
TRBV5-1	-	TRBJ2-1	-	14	CASNAGARPNEQFF	TGCGCCAGCAATGCGGGGGCCAGGCCCAATGAGCAGTTCTTC
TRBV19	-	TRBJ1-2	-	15	CASSIGRGEGYGYTF	TGTGCCAGTAGTATAGGGAGGGGAGAAGGCTATGGCTACACCTTC
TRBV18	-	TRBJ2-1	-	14	CASSRGTLNNEQFF	TGTGCCAGCTCAAGGGGGACTTTAAACAATGAGCAGTTCTTC
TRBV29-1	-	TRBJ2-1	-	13	CSVDPATDNEQFF	TGCAGCGTTGACCCGGCCACGGACAATGAGCAGTTCTTC
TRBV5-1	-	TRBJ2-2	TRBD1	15	CASSPGQGAFGELFF	TGCGCCAGCAGCCCGGGACAGGGGGCTTTCGGGGAGCTGTTTTTT
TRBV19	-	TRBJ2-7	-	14	CASSMTGASYEQYF	TGTGCCAGTAGTATGACAGGAGCATCCTACGAGCAGTACTTC
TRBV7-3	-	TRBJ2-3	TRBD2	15	CASSSIAGHTDTQYF	TGTGCCAGCAGCTCCATAGCGGGCCACACAGATACGCAGTATTTT
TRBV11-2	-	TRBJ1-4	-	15	CASSSLAATNEKLFF	TGTGCCAGCAGCTCTCTAGCCGCAACTAATGAAAAACTGTTTTTT
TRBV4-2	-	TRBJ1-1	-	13	CASSQDRDTEAFF	TGTGCCAGCAGCCAAGACAGGGACACTGAAGCTTTCTTT
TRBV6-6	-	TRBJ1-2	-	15	CASSYSIGNNYGYTF	TGTGCCAGCAGTTACTCGATAGGGAATAACTATGGCTACACCTTC
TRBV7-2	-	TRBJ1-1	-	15	CASSLGGVSNTEAFF	TGTGCCAGCAGCTTAGGTGGGGTGTCGAACACTGAAGCTTTCTTT
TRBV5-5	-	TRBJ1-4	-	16	CASSLGQTSTNEKLFF	TGTGCCAGCAGCTTGGGACAGACATCAACTAATGAAAAACTGTTTTTT
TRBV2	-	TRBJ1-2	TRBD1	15	CASSTRQGAGYGYTF	TGTGCCAGCAGTACCCGACAGGGGGCCGGTTATGGCTACACCTTC
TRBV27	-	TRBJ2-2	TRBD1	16	CASSDSRQGRTGELFF	TGTGCCAGCAGCGATTCCCGACAGGGGAGGACCGGGGAGCTGTTTTTT
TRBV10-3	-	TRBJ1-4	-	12	CAISGLNEKLFF	TGTGCCATCAGTGGGCTTAATGAAAAACTGTTTTTT
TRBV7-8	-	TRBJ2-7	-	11	CASSYQYEQYF	TGTGCCAGCAGCTACCAGTACGAGCAGTACTTC
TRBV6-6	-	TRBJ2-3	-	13	CASSLDSGDTQYF	TGTGCCAGCAGCCTGGACAGCGGGGATACGCAGTATTTT
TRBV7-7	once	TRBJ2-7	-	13	CASSLEGGYEQYF	TGTGCTAGCAGCTTAGAAGGTGGCTACGAGCAGTACTTC
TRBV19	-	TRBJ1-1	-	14	CASSPTGQDTEAFF	TGTGCCAGTAGTCCCACAGGTCAGGACACTGAAGCTTTCTTT
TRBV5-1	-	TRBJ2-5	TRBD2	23	CASSRDTGIVPSGSGLSKETQYF	TGCGCCAGCAGCAGGGACACAGGGATCGTGCCTAGCGGGAGTGGCTTGTCAAAAGAGACCCAGTACTTC
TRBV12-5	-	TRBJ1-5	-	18	CASGLVVGKPSSNQPQHF	TGTGCTAGTGGTTTGGTAGTAGGGAAGCCCTCCAGCAATCAGCCCCAGCATTTT
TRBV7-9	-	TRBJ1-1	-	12	CASNPQGAEAFF	TGTGCCAGCAACCCACAGGGAGCTGAAGCTTTCTTT
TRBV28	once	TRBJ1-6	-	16	CASSSIQSSYNSPLHF	TGTGCCAGCAGTTCAATACAGAGCTCCTATAATTCACCCCTCCACTTT
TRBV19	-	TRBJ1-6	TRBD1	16	CASSTRTGLENSPLHF	TGTGCCAGTAGTACTCGGACAGGGTTGGAAAATTCACCCCTCCACTTT
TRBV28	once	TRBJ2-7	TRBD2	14	CASVSGPGRYEQYF	TGTGCCAGCGTTAGCGGGCCCGGGCGGTACGAGCAGTACTTC
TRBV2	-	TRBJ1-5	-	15	CASRIRRALNQPQHF	TGTGCCAGCAGAATACGTCGGGCGCTCAATCAGCCCCAGCATTTT
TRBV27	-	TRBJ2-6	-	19	CASSLGRWGRIGGANVLTF	TGTGCCAGCAGTTTAGGTCGTTGGGGTCGGATAGGTGGGGCCAACGTCCTGACTTTC
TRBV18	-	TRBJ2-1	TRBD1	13	CASTGQPYNEQFF	TGTGCCAGCACGGGACAGCCTTACAATGAGCAGTTCTTC
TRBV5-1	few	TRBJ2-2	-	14	CASSEGANTGELFF	TGCGCCAGCAGTGAGGGCGCCAACACCGGGGAGCTGTTTTTT
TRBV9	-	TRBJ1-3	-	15	CASSAGRGSGNTIYF	TGTGCCAGCAGCGCAGGGAGGGGCTCTGGAAACACCATATATTTT
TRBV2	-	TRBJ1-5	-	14	CASSADPPNQPQHF	TGTGCCAGCAGTGCTGACCCCCCCAATCAGCCCCAGCATTTT
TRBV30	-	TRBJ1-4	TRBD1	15	CAWRPGTGRGVQLFF	TGTGCCTGGCGGCCCGGGACAGGGCGGGGGGTGCAACTGTTTTTT
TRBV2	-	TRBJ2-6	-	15	CASNNYRSGANVLTF	TGTGCCAGCAACAACTACCGTTCTGGGGCCAACGTCCTGACTTTC
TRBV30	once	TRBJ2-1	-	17	CAWIPTESKSSYNEQFF	TGTGCCTGGATCCCGACAGAAAGCAAGAGCTCCTACAATGAGCAGTTCTTC
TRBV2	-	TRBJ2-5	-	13	CASCGLAQETQYF	TGTGCCAGCTGTGGACTGGCCCAAGAGACCCAGTACTTC
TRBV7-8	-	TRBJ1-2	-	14	CASSLDSVGRGYTF	TGTGCCAGCAGCTTAGATAGTGTGGGCCGGGGCTACACCTTC
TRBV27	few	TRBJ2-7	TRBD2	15	CASSLTSGSVYEQYF	TGTGCCAGCAGCTTGACTAGCGGGAGTGTCTACGAGCAGTACTTC
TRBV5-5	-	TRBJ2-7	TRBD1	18	CASSLAGGDRGGSYEQYF	TGTGCCAGCAGCTTGGCGGGGGGAGACAGGGGGGGGTCCTACGAGCAGTACTTC
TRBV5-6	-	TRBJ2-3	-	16	CASSFLQQGGSDTQYF	TGTGCCAGCAGCTTTCTCCAGCAGGGCGGATCAGATACGCAGTATTTT
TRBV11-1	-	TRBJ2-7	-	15	CASSPLGGISYEQYF	TGTGCCAGCAGCCCCCTGGGAGGAATCTCCTACGAGCAGTACTTC